Following are 16 T cell receptor beta chains from one sample sequenced in a study of regulatory T cells in long-lasting Graves disease. Investigators prepared the TCR beta libraries by applying iRepertoire HTBI primers and Arm-PCR of CDR3 regions. TCRdb reprocessed the multiplex PCR reads via MiXCR and lists one record per CDR3 protein. The table records fewer than 400,000 distinct CDR3 sequences, around 20% of them present only once. As for time point: persistent/refractory GD, antithyroid drugs over 5 years with positive TRAb. PBMC-derived RNA was used for the TCR library. The sequencing used peripheral blood mononuclear cells (PBMCs), collected when the disease was refractory, from a patient treated with antithyroid drugs. Every receptor here comes from a female donor with Graves disease.

The chain joins TRBV29-1 to TRBJ1-1; tentatively, D is TRBD1 (5 bases). This CDR3 has 14 amino acids. Trimming removed 5 bases from V and 1 base from J, with 14 bases in between. CDR1 and CDR2 (germline): SQVTM, ANQGSEA. This CDR3 is CSVLGDGGNTEAFF. CDR3 sequence (DNA): TGCAGCGTTCTAGGGGATGGAGGGAACACTGAAGCTTTCTTT. The variable domain in full, with the rest retrieved from reference TRBV29-1 and TRBJ1-1, is SAVISQKPSRDICQRGTSLTIQCQVDSQVTMMFWYRQQPGQSLTLIATANQGSEATYESGFVIDKFPISRPNLTFSTLTVSNMSPEDSSIYLCSVLGDGGNTEAFFGQGTRLTVV.

This clonotype came up a few times. The V call is TRBV5-8, the J call TRBJ1-2; 7 positions match TRBD1. Trimming at V came to 4 bases and at J to 7 bases, leaving 10 bases not matched to a gene. There are 14 residues in the CDR3. CDR1 SGHTS and CDR2 YDEGEE come from the germline V gene. For the CDR3, the DNA is TGTGCCAGCAGCGCCCCTGGACAGGATATTGGCTACACCTTC. It codes for CASSAPGQDIGYTF.

This chain's CDR3 is CASSQDLQKKKYF. For the CDR3, the DNA is TGCGCCAGCAGCCAAGATCTACAGAAAAAGAAGTACTTC. The J gene is TRBJ2-5, the V gene TRBV4-1, with D unresolved. Germline V gene sequence: CDR1 MGHRA, CDR2 YSYEKL. The CDR3 extends over 13 amino acids. V lost 0 bases to trimming and J lost 12 bases, with 14 bases between them.

Regarding this clonotype: Given a much more abundant clone one base away, this may be a read error. The gene calls are TRBV29-1 and TRBJ1-1, with TRBD1 as a possible D gene (6 bases). The CDR3 totals 12 residues. The ends were cut back, 5 bases at V and 1 base at J, with 8 bases in the middle. The germline V gene has CDR1 SQVTM and CDR2 ANQGSEA. The CDR3 nucleotides read TGCAGCGTTCCGGGACAGAACACTGAAGCTTTCTTT. This codes for CSVPGQNTEAFF.

This clonotype was picked up many times. The chain joins TRBV7-2 to TRBJ1-4, with 9 positions matching TRBD1. The CDR3 is made up of 13 amino acids. The germline CDR1 and CDR2 sequences are SGHTA and FQGNSA. V was pared by 5 bases and J by 8 bases, with 3 bases of the junction left unmatched. CDR3 region: CASSIDRGEKLFF. DNA of the CDR3: TGTGCCAGCAGCATCGACAGGGGGGAAAAACTGTTTTTT. The whole variable domain, filled in from reference TRBV7-2 and TRBJ1-4, reads GAGVSQSPSNKVTEKGKDVELRCDPISGHTALYWYRQSLGQGLEFLIYFQGNSAPDKSGLPSDRFSAERTGGSVSTLTIQRTQQEDSAVYLCASSIDRGEKLFFGSGTQLSVL.

The gene calls are TRBV5-4 and TRBJ2-5, with 11 bases lining up with TRBD1. Germline V gene sequence: CDR1 SGHNT, CDR2 YYREEE (reference sequence). V gave up 3 bases and J gave up 5 bases; unmatched junction bases: 12. The CDR3 runs to 17 residues. The CDR3, as DNA: TGTGCCAGCAGCTCGTCAAGGGACAGGGGGGGGTGGGAGACCCAGTACTTC. As protein: CASSSSRDRGGWETQYF.

Notes on this clonotype: A read error may produce the germline difference seen at one junction end. The genes are TRBV4-1 and TRBJ1-4, with TRBD1 identical over 7 bases. The CDR3 is 16 residues long. Germline loops: CDR1 MGHRA, CDR2 YSYEKL. The CDR3 DNA reads TGCGCCAGCAGCCAAGAGGTTCTTGACAGGGAAGAAAGACTGTTTTTT. Protein sequence: CASSQEVLDREERLFF.

The table lists this clonotype with a few counts. The rearrangement links TRBV27 to TRBJ1-1; no firm D call. This CDR3 has 13 amino acids. Trimming took off 3 bases at V and 2 bases at J, with 7 bases between the two ends. Germline CDR1 is MNHEY and CDR2 is SMNVEV (reference sequence). As DNA, the CDR3 is TGTGCCAGCAGTTTGGTGTTCAACACTGAAGCTTTCTTT. Its protein product is CASSLVFNTEAFF.

Only a few counts were recorded for this clonotype. The DNA of the CDR3 is TGTGCCAGCAGCCCCGGGCGGGACGAGTACCAAGAGACCCAGTACTTC. This translates into CASSPGRDEYQETQYF. The chain combines TRBV9 with TRBJ2-5; D possibly corresponds to TRBD2 (6 bases). Germline lookup yields CDR1 SGDLS and CDR2 YYNGEE. The germline V and J ends were trimmed by 4 bases and 0 bases, with 16 bases remaining between them. The CDR3 is made up of 16 amino acids. The whole variable domain, remainder taken from reference TRBV9 and TRBJ2-5, is DSGVTQTPKHLITATGQRVTLRCSPRSGDLSVYWYQQSLDQGLQFLIQYYNGEERAKGNILERFSAQQFPDLHSELNLSSLELGDSALYFCASSPGRDEYQETQYFGPGTRLLVL.

This clonotype was counted many times. The rearrangement uses TRBV27 and TRBJ2-7, with 7 bases aligning to TRBD2. The germline V gene has CDR1 MNHEY and CDR2 SMNVEV (reference sequence). This CDR3 region has 15 residues. V was pared by 0 bases and J by 2 bases, with 4 bases of the junction left unmatched. The CDR3 nucleotides are TGTGCCAGCAGTTTATCGCGGGGGTCTCCCTACGAGCAGTACTTC. Its translation is CASSLSRGSPYEQYF.

This clonotype was counted many times. V usage is TRBV12-3 or TRBV12-4 and J usage is TRBJ2-7, with 10 bases identical to TRBD2. With V trimmed by 5 bases and J by 4 bases, 11 bases remained unmatched. This CDR3 has 16 amino acids. CDR3 nucleotides: TGTGCCAGCAGTCAAAGAGCGCAGCGGGAGGGGTACGAGCAGTACTTC. The encoded protein is CASSQRAQREGYEQYF.

At least ten counts were recorded for this clonotype. The chain links TRBV12-3 or TRBV12-4 to TRBJ2-2; no reliable D call. This CDR3 contains 15 residues. Trimming stripped 5 bases from V and 0 bases from J, with 10 bases between. The CDR3 bases are TGTGCCAGCAGTCTGCCCTCTTCGAACACCGGGGAGCTGTTTTTT. Residues: CASSLPSSNTGELFF.

This clonotype was recorded many times. The chain is built from TRBV2 and TRBJ1-2; 9 nucleotides align to TRBD1. The germline gives CDR1 SNHLY, CDR2 FYNNEI. The J segment lost 7 bases and the V segment lost 8 bases, leaving 11 bases of the junction unmatched. CDR3 length: 14 amino acids. CDR3 residues: CASGDTGGRAGYTF. CDR3 bases: TGTGCCAGCGGGGACACAGGGGGCAGGGCTGGCTACACCTTC.

The V call is TRBV6-1, the J call TRBJ1-2; TRBD1 matches 8 bases. The CDR3 sequence is 14 residues long. Looked up from germline, CDR1 is MNHNS and CDR2 is SASEGT. Trimming cost V 7 bases and J 2 bases; bases outside gene matches: 6. The CDR3 sequence: CASKETGENYGYTF. The CDR3 coding sequence is TGTGCCAGCAAGGAGACAGGGGAGAACTATGGCTACACCTTC.

This clonotype came up many times. V and J are TRBV7-2 and TRBJ2-7; D is perhaps TRBD2 (5 bases). CDR3 length: 15 residues. Germline loops: CDR1 SGHTA, CDR2 FQGNSA. The V and J ends lost 0 bases and 3 bases respectively, with 12 bases between them. CDR3 in amino acids: CASSLAEGEVYEQYF. The CDR3 nucleotides read TGTGCCAGCAGCTTAGCCGAGGGAGAAGTCTACGAGCAGTACTTC.

This clonotype was observed many times. The V and J genes are TRBV28 and TRBJ1-2; weak D call: TRBD1 (5 bases). The CDR3 is 16 residues long. Germline-derived CDR1 and CDR2 are MDHEN and SYDVKM. Deletions cut 1 base from V and 1 base from J, with 13 bases between. CDR3 amino acids: CASSLFSGRGNYGYTF. The CDR3 nucleotides are TGTGCCAGCAGTTTATTCTCGGGACGGGGTAACTATGGCTACACCTTC.